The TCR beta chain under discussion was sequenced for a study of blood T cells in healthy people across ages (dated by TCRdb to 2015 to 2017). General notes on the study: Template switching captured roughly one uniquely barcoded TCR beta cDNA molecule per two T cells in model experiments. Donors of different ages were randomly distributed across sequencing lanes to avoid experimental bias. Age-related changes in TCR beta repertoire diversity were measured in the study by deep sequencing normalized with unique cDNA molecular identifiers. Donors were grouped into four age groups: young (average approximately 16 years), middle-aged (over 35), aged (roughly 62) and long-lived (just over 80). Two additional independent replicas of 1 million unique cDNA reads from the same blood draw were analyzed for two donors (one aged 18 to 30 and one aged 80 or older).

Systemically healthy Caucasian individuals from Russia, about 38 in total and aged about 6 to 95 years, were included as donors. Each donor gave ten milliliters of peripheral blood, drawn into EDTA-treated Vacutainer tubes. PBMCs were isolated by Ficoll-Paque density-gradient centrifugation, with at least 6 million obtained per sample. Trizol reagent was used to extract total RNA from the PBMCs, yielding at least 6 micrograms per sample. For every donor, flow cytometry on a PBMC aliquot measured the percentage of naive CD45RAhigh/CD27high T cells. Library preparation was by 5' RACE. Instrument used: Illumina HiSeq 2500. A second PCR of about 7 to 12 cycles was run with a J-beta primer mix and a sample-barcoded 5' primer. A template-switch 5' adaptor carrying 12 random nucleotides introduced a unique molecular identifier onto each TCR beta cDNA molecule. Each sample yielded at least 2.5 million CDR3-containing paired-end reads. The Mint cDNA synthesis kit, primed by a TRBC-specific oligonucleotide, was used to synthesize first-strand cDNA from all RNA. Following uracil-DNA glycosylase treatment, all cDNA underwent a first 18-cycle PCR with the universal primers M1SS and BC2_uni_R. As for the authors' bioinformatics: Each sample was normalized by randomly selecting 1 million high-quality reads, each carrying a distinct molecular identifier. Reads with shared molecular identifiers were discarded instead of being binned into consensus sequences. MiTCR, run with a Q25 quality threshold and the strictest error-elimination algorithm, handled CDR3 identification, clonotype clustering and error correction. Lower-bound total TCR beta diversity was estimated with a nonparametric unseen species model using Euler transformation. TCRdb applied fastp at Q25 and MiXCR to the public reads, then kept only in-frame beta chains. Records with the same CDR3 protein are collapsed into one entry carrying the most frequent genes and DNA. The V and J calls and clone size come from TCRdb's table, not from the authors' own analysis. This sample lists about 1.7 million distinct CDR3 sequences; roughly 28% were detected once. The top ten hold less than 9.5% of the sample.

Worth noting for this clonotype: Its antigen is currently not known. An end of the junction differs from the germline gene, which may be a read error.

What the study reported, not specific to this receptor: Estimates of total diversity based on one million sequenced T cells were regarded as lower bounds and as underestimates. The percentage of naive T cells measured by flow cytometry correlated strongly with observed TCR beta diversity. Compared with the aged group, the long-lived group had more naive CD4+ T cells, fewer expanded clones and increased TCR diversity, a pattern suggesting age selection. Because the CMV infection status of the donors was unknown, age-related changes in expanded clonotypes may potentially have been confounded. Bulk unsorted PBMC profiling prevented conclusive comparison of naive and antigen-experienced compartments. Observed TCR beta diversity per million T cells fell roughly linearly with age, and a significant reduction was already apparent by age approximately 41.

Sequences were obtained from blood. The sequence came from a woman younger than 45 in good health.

The sequenced DNA is TGTGTCAGCAGCTTAGACAATAGCGGGGGGAATGAGCAGTTCTTT. The translation is CVSSLDNSGGNEQFF. Recombination joined TRBV7-8 with TRBJ2-1; TRBD2 aligns with 10 central bases. Reading from cysteine to phenylalanine, the CDR3 counts 15 amino acids. Just the 45-base CDR3 DNA is kept, in frame starting at base 1. The germline V gene encodes CDR1 SGHVS and CDR2 FQNEAQ.